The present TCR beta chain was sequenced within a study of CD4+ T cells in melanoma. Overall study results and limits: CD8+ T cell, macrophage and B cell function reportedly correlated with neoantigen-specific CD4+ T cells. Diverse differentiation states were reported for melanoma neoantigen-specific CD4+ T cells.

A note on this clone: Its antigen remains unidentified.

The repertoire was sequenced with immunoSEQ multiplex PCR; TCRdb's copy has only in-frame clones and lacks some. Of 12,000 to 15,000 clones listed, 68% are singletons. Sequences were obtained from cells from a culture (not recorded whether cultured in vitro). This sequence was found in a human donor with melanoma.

The CDR3 region is CASSLTGHGYTF. The CDR3 DNA reads TGTGCCAGCAGTTTGACGGGGCATGGCTACACCTTC. The rearrangement joins TRBV27 to TRBJ1-2; TRBD1 is a possible D gene (5 bases). Germline-derived CDR1 and CDR2 are MNHEY and SMNVEV (reference sequence). The V gene lost 3 bases and the J gene lost 6 bases, with 8 bases spanning the gap. The CDR3 contains 12 residues.